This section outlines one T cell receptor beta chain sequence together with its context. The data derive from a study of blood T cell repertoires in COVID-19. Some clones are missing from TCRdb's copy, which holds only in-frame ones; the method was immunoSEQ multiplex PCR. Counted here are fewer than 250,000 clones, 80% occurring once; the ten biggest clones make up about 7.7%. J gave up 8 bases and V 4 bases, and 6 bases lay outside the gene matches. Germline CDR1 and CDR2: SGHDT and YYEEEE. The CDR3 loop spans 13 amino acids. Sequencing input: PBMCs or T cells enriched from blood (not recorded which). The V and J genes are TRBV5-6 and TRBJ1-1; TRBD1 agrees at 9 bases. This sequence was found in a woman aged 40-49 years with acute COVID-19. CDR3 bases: TGTGCCAGCAGCCCACTCGGGACAGGGGAAGCTTTCTTT. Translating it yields CASSPLGTGEAFF.